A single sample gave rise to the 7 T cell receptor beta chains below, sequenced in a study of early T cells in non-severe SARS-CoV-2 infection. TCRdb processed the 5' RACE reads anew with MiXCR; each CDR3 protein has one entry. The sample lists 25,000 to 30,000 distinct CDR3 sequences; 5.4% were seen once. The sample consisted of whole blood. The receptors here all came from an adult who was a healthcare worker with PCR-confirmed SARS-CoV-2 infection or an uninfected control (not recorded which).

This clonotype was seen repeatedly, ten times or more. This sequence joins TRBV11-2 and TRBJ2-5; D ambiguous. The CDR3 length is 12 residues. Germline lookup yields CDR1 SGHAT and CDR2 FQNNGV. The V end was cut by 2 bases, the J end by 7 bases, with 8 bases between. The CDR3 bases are TGTGCCAGCAGCTTAATAAAGGGGACCCAGTACTTC. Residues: CASSLIKGTQYF.

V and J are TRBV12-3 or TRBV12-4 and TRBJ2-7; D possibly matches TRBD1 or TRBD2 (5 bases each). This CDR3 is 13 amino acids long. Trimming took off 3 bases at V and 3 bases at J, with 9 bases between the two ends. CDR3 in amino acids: CASSLGPDYEQYF. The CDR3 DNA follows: TGTGCCAGCAGTTTGGGACCTGACTACGAGCAGTACTTC.

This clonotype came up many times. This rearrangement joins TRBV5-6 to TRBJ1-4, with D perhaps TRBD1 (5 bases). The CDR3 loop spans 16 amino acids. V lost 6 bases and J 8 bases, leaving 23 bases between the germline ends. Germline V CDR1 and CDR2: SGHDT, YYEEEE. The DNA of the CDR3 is TGTGCCAGCACCAATACACCTCGGGGCCCGAACGAAAAACTGTTTTTT. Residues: CASTNTPRGPNEKLFF.

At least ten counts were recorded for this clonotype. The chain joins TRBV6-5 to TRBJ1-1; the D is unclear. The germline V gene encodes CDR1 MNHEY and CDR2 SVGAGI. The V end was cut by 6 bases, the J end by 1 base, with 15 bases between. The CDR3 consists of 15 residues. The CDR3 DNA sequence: TGTGCCAGCAGCTCCATCATTACACAGAACACTGAAGCTTTCTTT. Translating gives CASSSIITQNTEAFF.

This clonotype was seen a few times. The CDR3: CASSLVGLAGGKGNEQFF. The CDR3 nucleotides are TGTGCCAGCAGCTTAGTGGGACTAGCGGGGGGTAAGGGTAATGAGCAGTTCTTC. The chain is built from TRBV7-2 and TRBJ2-1; 15 bases are shared with TRBD2. The CDR3 sequence is 18 residues long. Per the germline V gene, CDR1 is SGHTA and CDR2 is FQGNSA. V trimming: 1 base; J trimming: 7 bases; junction bases outside the gene matches: 8. Looking up the rest from reference TRBV7-2 and TRBJ2-1 gives the full variable domain: GAGVSQSPSNKVTEKGKDVELRCDPISGHTALYWYRQSLGQGLEFLIYFQGNSAPDKSGLPSDRFSAERTGGSVSTLTIQRTQQEDSAVYLCASSLVGLAGGKGNEQFFGPGTRLTVL.

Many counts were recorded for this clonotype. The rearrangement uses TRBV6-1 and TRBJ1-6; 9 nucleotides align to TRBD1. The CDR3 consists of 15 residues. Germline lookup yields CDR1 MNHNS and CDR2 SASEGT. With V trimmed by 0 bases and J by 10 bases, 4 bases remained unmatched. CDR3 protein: CASSEAGTGYSPLHF. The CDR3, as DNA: TGTGCCAGCAGTGAAGCTGGGACAGGGTACTCACCCCTCCACTTT.

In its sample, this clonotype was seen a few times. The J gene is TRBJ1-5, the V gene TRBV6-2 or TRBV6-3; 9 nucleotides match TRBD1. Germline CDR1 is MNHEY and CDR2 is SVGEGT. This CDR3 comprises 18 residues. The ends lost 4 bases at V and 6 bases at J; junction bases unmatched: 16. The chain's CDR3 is CASSSTTYRGRKGQPQHF. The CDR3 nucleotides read TGTGCCAGCAGTTCCACGACCTACAGGGGGCGGAAGGGTCAGCCCCAGCATTTT.